Below are 32 T cell receptor beta chains sequenced from a single sample in a study of shared clonotypes between healthy human individuals (dated by TCRdb to 2020 to 2021). Library preparation used the immunoSEQ multiplex PCR assay. TCRdb provides this immuneACCESS table in a form limited to in-frame rearrangements. Some clones are lacking; in checked studies, under half of them reflect an unresolved V gene, and why the rest are absent is not known. In all, the sample holds around 1.5 million clones, and approximately 98% of those were seen once. The ten top clones hold roughly 0.42% of the sample. Source material: naive CD4+ T cells sorted from blood. The cell subset or site label, as the study defines it: CD45RA+ positively selected. The receptor set was obtained from a man aged 25-45 years in good health.

CDR3: CASSRNRDGANVLTF. CDR3 DNA: TGTGCCAGCAGCAGAAACAGGGATGGGGCCAACGTCCTGACTTTC. The chain recombines TRBV13 with TRBJ2-6, with a tentative D call TRBD1 (6 bases). V lost 5 bases, J lost 3 bases, and 11 bases lay in between. Per germline, CDR1 PRHDT and CDR2 FYEKMQ (reference sequence). The length of the CDR3 is 15 residues.

The V and J genes are TRBV7-9 and TRBJ2-3; no clear D. The CDR3 runs 16 residues. Trimming stripped 4 bases from V and 0 bases from J, with 14 bases between. Germline V gives CDR1 SEHNR, CDR2 FQNEAQ (reference sequence). The CDR3 DNA reads TGTGCCAGCAGCTCCCTTTTGGGTTATAGCACAGATACGCAGTATTTT. The encoded protein is CASSSLLGYSTDTQYF.

The chain is built from TRBV9 and TRBJ2-7, with 10 bases fitting TRBD2. CDR3 length: 13 residues. Trimming took 3 bases from V and 4 from J; bases not matched to a gene: 1. Germline assignment: CDR1 SGDLS and CDR2 YYNGEE. CDR3 amino acids: CASSAGLAYEQYF. CDR3 in DNA: TGTGCCAGCAGCGCGGGACTAGCGTACGAGCAGTACTTC.

The chain combines TRBV4-1 with TRBJ1-3; 7 positions match TRBD1. CDR1 MGHRA and CDR2 YSYEKL come from the germline V gene. The ends lost 0 bases at V and 6 bases at J; junction bases unmatched: 8. This CDR3 is 16 amino acids long. CDR3 coding DNA: TGCGCCAGCAGCCAAGAGGGAGGGGGCTTCGTAAACACCATATATTTT. It yields the protein CASSQEGGGFVNTIYF.

J is TRBJ2-6 and V is TRBV11-2, with D unclear. The CDR3 has 15 amino acids. V shed 8 bases and J shed 0 bases, with 11 bases lying between them. Looked up from germline, CDR1 is SGHAT and CDR2 is FQNNGV. CDR3 region: CASSLTVSGANVLTF. The CDR3 DNA follows: TGTGCCAGCTCCTTGACCGTCTCTGGGGCCAACGTCCTGACTTTC.

This rearrangement joins TRBV5-1 to TRBJ2-2, with 7 bases matching TRBD1. In germline, CDR1 is SGHRS, CDR2 YFSETQ. The length of the CDR3 is 16 residues. The J segment lost 6 bases and the V segment lost 0 bases, leaving 8 bases of the junction unmatched. The CDR3 DNA reads as TGCGCCAGCAGCTTGGTCTACAGGGGAAGACCCGGGGAGCTGTTTTTT. It specifies CASSLVYRGRPGELFF. Using reference TRBV5-1 and TRBJ2-2 for the parts outside the CDR3, the full variable domain is KAGVTQTPRYLIKTRGQQVTLSCSPISGHRSVSWYQQTPGQGLQFLFEYFSETQRNKGNFPGRFSGRQFSNSRSEMNVSTLELGDSALYLCASSLVYRGRPGELFFGEGSRLTVL.

The genes are TRBV5-1 and TRBJ2-3; D assignment may be TRBD1 or TRBD2 (5 bases each). The ends were cut back, 5 bases at V and 0 bases at J, with 13 bases in the middle. The germline gives CDR1 SGHRS, CDR2 YFSETQ. This CDR3 contains 15 residues. The CDR3 here is CASSREGRSTDTQYF. CDR3 coding DNA: TGCGCCAGCAGTCGAGAGGGACGGAGCACAGATACGCAGTATTTT.

This chain uses TRBV12-5 with TRBJ2-2; D could derive from TRBD1 or TRBD2 (5 bases each). Germline loops: CDR1 LGHNT, CDR2 FRNRAP. Trimming took off 7 bases at V and 0 bases at J, with 15 bases between the two ends. The CDR3 is 16 amino acids. CDR3 DNA sequence: TGTGCTAGTGCCAGAGGGCAGGGAACGAACACCGGGGAGCTGTTTTTT. It codes for CASARGQGTNTGELFF.

This sequence joins TRBV10-3 and TRBJ1-2; D is possibly TRBD1 (6 bases). Trimming removed 8 bases at V and 6 bases at J, with 19 bases between. The CDR3 has 14 residues. Germline CDR1 and CDR2: ENHRY and SYGVKD. The CDR3 DNA follows: TGTGCCATCTGGGGAGGAGGGGGTGTGGATGGCTACACCTTC. It specifies CAIWGGGGVDGYTF.

Points on this clone: Distinct nucleotide sequences in the sample also encode this CDR3. V usage is TRBV29-1 and J usage is TRBJ2-7; D unclear. The CDR3 is 11 residues long. Trimming stripped 1 base from V and 4 bases from J, with 5 bases between. The germline gives CDR1 SQVTM, CDR2 ANQGSEA. The CDR3 DNA reads TGCAGCGTTGAAGTAGGGTACGAGCAGTACTTC. It translates to CSVEVGYEQYF.

The chain employs TRBV5-6 and TRBJ2-3; no clear D gene. The CDR3 spans 13 residues. The V and J ends lost 4 bases and 5 bases respectively, with 11 bases between them. The V gene's germline CDR1 is SGHDT and CDR2 YYEEEE. The CDR3 reads CASSGTDGDTQYF. Written as DNA, the CDR3 is TGTGCCAGCAGCGGAACGGACGGAGATACGCAGTATTTT.

This clone was observed once. The genes are TRBV27 and TRBJ2-4, with D possibly matching TRBD2 (5 bases). CDR1 and CDR2 from the germline V gene are MNHEY and SMNVEV (reference sequence). The germline V and J ends were trimmed by 4 bases and 4 bases, with 14 bases remaining between them. The CDR3 has 15 amino acids. The CDR3 region has the DNA TGTGCCAGCAGTTCCGGAGCTCTAGCTAAAAACATTCAGTACTTC. Residues: CASSSGALAKNIQYF.

This clone has just one count. The rearrangement links TRBV28 to TRBJ1-1, with D possibly being TRBD1 (5 bases). This CDR3 is 15 amino acids long. The V end lost 3 bases, the J end lost 0 bases, and 11 bases lay between the germline ends. Germline CDR1 MDHEN, CDR2 SYDVKM. The CDR3: CASSLTAKVNTEAFF. Written as DNA, the CDR3 is TGTGCCAGCAGTTTGACAGCCAAAGTGAACACTGAAGCTTTCTTT.

The V and J genes are TRBV23-1 and TRBJ2-3, with D possibly TRBD2 on 5 matching bases. TRBV23-1 has ORF status, its function being uncertain. The CDR3 covers 17 residues. The V end lost 7 bases, the J end lost 3 bases, and 23 bases lay between the germline ends. The CDR3 DNA sequence: TGCGCCAGCATTCTTGCCCGGAGGTCTGTAGGGACAGATACGCAGTATTTT. It translates to CASILARRSVGTDTQYF.

The CDR3 DNA reads TGTGCCTGGGACAGGAGCACAGATACGCAGTATTTT. This encodes CAWDRSTDTQYF. The chain links TRBV30 to TRBJ2-3, with a tentative D call TRBD1 (6 bases). Germline assignment: CDR1 GTSNPN and CDR2 SVGIG (reference sequence). V lost 5 bases, J lost 0 bases, and 6 bases lay in between. This CDR3 is 12 amino acids long.

As to this clone: The sample holds other DNA sequences that translate to the same CDR3. The CDR3 here is CASSVAGTSGYEQYF. The CDR3 region has the DNA TGTGCCAGCAGCGTAGCTGGCACTAGCGGCTACGAGCAGTACTTC. The chain employs TRBV9 and TRBJ2-7, with TRBD2 matching 8 bases. CDR1 SGDLS and CDR2 YYNGEE come from the germline V gene. This CDR3 is 15 amino acids long. The junction had 5 bases not matched to a gene; V was cut back by 0 bases and J by 3 bases.

The gene calls are TRBV27 and TRBJ2-1; D is perhaps TRBD1 (6 bases). This CDR3 has 12 residues. CDR1 MNHEY and CDR2 SMNVEV come from the germline V gene (reference sequence). V shed 4 bases and J shed 6 bases, with 7 bases lying between them. The CDR3 nucleotides are TGTGCCAGCAGTTCGGACAGCAATGAGCAGTTCTTC. Residues: CASSSDSNEQFF.

CDR3 coding DNA: TGTGCCAGCAGCCTTCCCGGGGTTTCATCCTACGAGCAGTACTTC. This encodes CASSLPGVSSYEQYF. The rearrangement links TRBV5-4 to TRBJ2-7, with D tentatively TRBD2 (5 bases). This CDR3 has 15 residues. V gave up 4 bases and J gave up 1 base, with 15 bases separating them. Germline CDR1 is SGHNT and CDR2 is YYREEE (reference sequence).

This rearrangement joins TRBV9 to TRBJ1-2; a weak D match, TRBD1 (6 bases). This CDR3 is built from 13 residues. Trimming left V 3 bases short and J 6 bases short, with 12 bases between. The germline V gene has CDR1 SGDLS and CDR2 YYNGEE. In DNA, the CDR3 is TGTGCCAGCAGCGCGTGGACAGAAAATGGCTACACCTTC. Its protein is CASSAWTENGYTF.

The chain employs TRBV30 and TRBJ2-5; 8 bases agree with TRBD2. CDR1 and CDR2 (germline): GTSNPN, SVGIG (reference sequence). This CDR3 region has 16 residues. J was trimmed by 1 base and V by 0 bases; bases with no gene match: 7. CDR3 sequence: CAWSVGVAGPQETQYF. CDR3 in DNA: TGTGCCTGGAGTGTAGGGGTAGCGGGGCCCCAAGAGACCCAGTACTTC.

The rearrangement joins TRBV7-9 to TRBJ1-3; 7 bases map to TRBD1. The length of the CDR3 is 16 residues. Germline CDR1 reads SEHNR; CDR2 reads FQNEAQ (reference sequence). The V gene end was trimmed by 2 bases and the J gene end by 0 bases; junction bases not matched to a gene: 4. CDR3 residues: CASSLPTGSSGNTIYF. Written as DNA, the CDR3 is TGTGCCAGCAGCTTACCGACAGGGAGCTCTGGAAACACCATATATTTT.

The chain has TRBV18 and TRBJ2-1; 7 bases fit TRBD2. The ends lost 3 bases at V and 6 bases at J; junction bases unmatched: 2. The CDR3 is 13 residues long. CDR1 is KGHSH and CDR2 is LQKENI in the germline V gene. CDR3 amino acids: CASSPGGVNEQFF. In DNA, the CDR3 is TGTGCCAGCTCACCGGGGGGGGTCAATGAGCAGTTCTTC. The full variable domain, with the rest looked up from reference TRBV18 and TRBJ2-1, is NAGVMQNPRHLVRRRGQEARLRCSPMKGHSHVYWYRQLPEEGLKFMVYLQKENIIDESGMPKERFSAEFPKEGPSILRIQQVVRGDSAAYFCASSPGGVNEQFFGPGTRLTVL.

V and J are TRBV7-6 and TRBJ1-1; weak D call: TRBD1 (5 bases). The CDR3 contains 15 residues. The V and J ends lost 4 bases and 7 bases respectively, with 19 bases between them. Germline lookup yields CDR1 SGHVS and CDR2 FNYEAQ. Here the CDR3 reads CASSSTFQGFGEAFF. The DNA of the CDR3 is TGTGCCAGCAGCTCCACGTTCCAGGGCTTTGGTGAAGCTTTCTTT.

The rearrangement uses TRBV27 and TRBJ1-1; the D gene is possibly TRBD1 (5 bases). Germline V lookup: CDR1 MNHEY, CDR2 SMNVEV (reference sequence). The CDR3 has 13 amino acids. The V end was cut by 5 bases, the J end by 4 bases, with 11 bases between. The CDR3 is CASSIPGSTEAFF. CDR3 DNA: TGTGCCAGCAGTATACCAGGGAGCACTGAAGCTTTCTTT.

With regard to this clone: This sample includes further DNA sequences coding for the same CDR3. The chain recombines TRBV29-1 with TRBJ2-7; 8 bases line up with TRBD1. The CDR3 covers 12 residues. V dropped 6 bases and J dropped 2; count of bases not matched to a gene: 3. Per germline, CDR1 SQVTM and CDR2 ANQGSEA. The CDR3 DNA sequence: TGCAGCGTCGGGACAGGAGCCTACGAGCAGTACTTC. Translated: CSVGTGAYEQYF.

The V call is TRBV5-1, the J call TRBJ2-7; D is perhaps TRBD1 or TRBD2 (5 bases each). CDR3 size: 14 residues. Germline lookup yields CDR1 SGHRS and CDR2 YFSETQ. The V end was cut by 3 bases, the J end by 2 bases, with 12 bases between. The CDR3 is CASSSLGTAYEQYF. The CDR3 DNA reads as TGCGCCAGCAGCTCGCTAGGGACCGCCTACGAGCAGTACTTC.

The chain combines TRBV18 with TRBJ1-1, with 9 bases aligning to TRBD1. CDR1 is KGHSH, CDR2 LQKENI, per germline. Trimming cost V 5 bases and J 3 bases; bases outside gene matches: 4. The CDR3 has 14 amino acids. CDR3 sequence: CASSGQGSDTEAFF. For the CDR3, the DNA is TGTGCCAGCTCAGGACAGGGGTCGGACACTGAAGCTTTCTTT.

The rearrangement links TRBV11-3 to TRBJ2-1; 13 bases are a match to TRBD2. There are 16 residues in the CDR3. V was pared by 3 bases and J by 8 bases, with 7 bases of the junction left unmatched. The germline V gene encodes CDR1 SGHNT and CDR2 YENEEA. Here the CDR3 DNA reads TGTGCCAGCAGCTTGACACTAGCGGGAGGGGTCCATGAGCAGTTCTTC. Residues: CASSLTLAGGVHEQFF.

The genes are TRBV19 and TRBJ2-1, with 15 bases that match TRBD2. V dropped 0 bases and J dropped 3; count of bases not matched to a gene: 9. The germline gives CDR1 LNHDA, CDR2 SQIVND (reference sequence). This CDR3 spans 20 amino acids. The CDR3 DNA reads TGTGCCAGTAGTATAGATCCATGGACTAGCGGGAGGGCCGTCTACAATGAGCAGTTCTTC. This translates into CASSIDPWTSGRAVYNEQFF.

The chain uses TRBV5-4 and TRBJ2-5; TRBD2 aligns across 8 bases. With 4 bases clipped from V and 1 base from J, the junction kept 9 bases outside the gene matches. Germline CDR1 SGHNT, CDR2 YYREEE (reference sequence). This CDR3 spans 16 amino acids. The CDR3 loop is CASSGGLAGSQETQYF. Written as DNA, the CDR3 is TGTGCCAGCAGCGGGGGGTTAGCGGGAAGCCAAGAGACCCAGTACTTC.

The chain couples TRBV5-4 to TRBJ2-5; 7 nucleotides agree with TRBD1. Germline loops: CDR1 SGHNT, CDR2 YYREEE (reference sequence). J was trimmed by 2 bases and V by 4 bases; bases with no gene match: 5. The CDR3 contains 14 residues. The CDR3 region is CASSAQGTQETQYF. CDR3 nucleotide sequence: TGTGCCAGCAGCGCACAGGGGACACAAGAGACCCAGTACTTC.

This chain uses TRBV7-2 with TRBJ2-7; 7 positions agree with TRBD1. CDR1 and CDR2 (germline): SGHTA, FQGNSA. This CDR3 comprises 15 residues. V shed 6 bases, J shed 0 bases, and the junction held 8 bases outside the gene matches. CDR3 loop: CASRHNRGYSYEQYF. The CDR3 DNA reads as TGTGCCAGCAGGCACAACAGGGGATACTCCTACGAGCAGTACTTC.